Each of the 27 T cell receptor beta chains below was sequenced from the same sample in a study of blood T cell repertoires in COVID-19. Clones were sequenced by immunoSEQ multiplex PCR, and TCRdb holds only the in-frame ones, with some missing. The sample carries about 250,000 clones, around 89% recorded once. Specimen: peripheral blood. The origin of the receptors is a man aged 25 to 40 with acute or convalescent COVID-19.

The chain employs TRBV5-6 and TRBJ2-3; tentatively, D is TRBD1 (5 bases). V lost 0 bases, J lost 3 bases, and 14 bases lay in between. This CDR3 has 16 amino acids. CDR1 and CDR2 (germline): SGHDT, YYEEEE. CDR3 DNA: TGTGCCAGCAGCTTGGGATCAGGGTCTTTAACAGATACGCAGTATTTT. Translation gives CASSLGSGSLTDTQYF.

J is TRBJ1-2 and V is TRBV12-3 or TRBV12-4; no firm D call. The V gene lost 2 bases and the J gene lost 3 bases, with 7 bases spanning the gap. The CDR3 is made up of 13 amino acids. As DNA, the CDR3 is TGTGCCAGCAGTTTAACAGCCGACTATGGCTACACCTTC. Amino acids: CASSLTADYGYTF.

This chain's CDR3 is CASSEARDTYYNEQFF. The CDR3 DNA is TGTGCCAGCAGTGAAGCACGGGACACCTACTACAATGAGCAGTTCTTC. The V and J genes are TRBV6-1 and TRBJ2-1, with a weak D call TRBD1 (6 bases). The CDR3 has 16 amino acids. Germline CDR1 MNHNS, CDR2 SASEGT. V was shortened by 0 bases and J by 3 bases, with 12 bases between the two germline ends.

This clone was seen a few times. This sequence joins TRBV4-1 and TRBJ2-7; D possibly corresponds to TRBD2 (5 bases). The germline gives CDR1 MGHRA, CDR2 YSYEKL. With 6 bases removed from V and 7 bases from J, the gap between germline ends came to 16 bases. The CDR3 runs 13 residues. CDR3 nucleotides: TGCGCCAGCAGATCCGGGATATCGGAAGAGCAGTACTTC. Amino acid sequence: CASRSGISEEQYF.

The chain is built from TRBV5-6 and TRBJ2-7, with 9 nucleotides matching TRBD1. This CDR3 region has 15 residues. After removal of 0 bases from V and 5 bases from J, the junction contained 6 bases not matched to a gene. Germline CDR1 reads SGHDT; CDR2 reads YYEEEE. The CDR3 bases are TGTGCCAGCAGCTTGGACGGGACAGGGAGGAACGAGCAGTACTTC. Translated: CASSLDGTGRNEQYF.

The rearrangement links TRBV7-3 to TRBJ2-2, with 7 bases lining up with TRBD1. The length of the CDR3 is 16 residues. Germline loops: CDR1 SGHTA, CDR2 FQGTGA. Trimming at V came to 10 bases and at J to 1 base, leaving 12 bases not matched to a gene. This CDR3 reads CATSEQGPVNTGELFF. The CDR3 DNA reads as TGTGCCACCTCAGAACAGGGGCCTGTGAACACCGGGGAGCTGTTTTTT. The complete variable domain, with remaining parts taken from reference TRBV7-3 and TRBJ2-2, reads GAGVSQTPSNKVTEKGKYVELRCDPISGHTALYWYRQSLGQGPEFLIYFQGTGAADDSGLPNDRFFAVRPEGSVSTLKIQRTERGDSAVYLCATSEQGPVNTGELFFGEGSRLTVL.

The genes are TRBV2 and TRBJ1-2, with unresolved D. The CDR3 extends over 13 amino acids. Germline-derived CDR1 and CDR2 are SNHLY and FYNNEI. The germline V and J ends were trimmed by 4 bases and 7 bases, with 13 bases remaining between them. The CDR3 nucleotides read TGTGCCAGCAGTGTCCTCCCAGGTCGTGGCTACACCTTC. Protein sequence: CASSVLPGRGYTF.

The V and J genes are TRBV28 and TRBJ2-7; the D gene is possibly TRBD2 (6 bases). Per germline, CDR1 MDHEN and CDR2 SYDVKM. V lost 2 bases, J lost 8 bases, and 10 bases lay in between. The CDR3 contains 12 residues. The CDR3 nucleotides are TGTGCCAGCAGTTTACGCGGGGATAAGCAGTACTTC. It is translated as CASSLRGDKQYF.

This chain joins TRBV5-1 and TRBJ2-1, with TRBD2 identical over 13 bases. CDR3 length: 15 amino acids. V trimming: 4 bases; J trimming: 5 bases; junction bases outside the gene matches: 3. Germline CDR1 SGHRS, CDR2 YFSETQ. The CDR3 bases are TGCGCCAGCAGCAAAGGGACTAGCGGGAACAATGAGCAGTTCTTC. Its translation is CASSKGTSGNNEQFF.

The chain links TRBV5-1 to TRBJ1-1; D gene ambiguous. This CDR3 is 13 amino acids long. V shed 4 bases and J shed 6 bases, with 13 bases lying between them. The germline CDR1 and CDR2 sequences are SGHRS and YFSETQ. The CDR3 bases are TGCGCCAGCAGCACTGGTCGTAGTGCTGAAGCTTTCTTT. Translation: CASSTGRSAEAFF.

The V and J genes are TRBV29-1 and TRBJ1-1; D remains ambiguous. Trimming removed 7 bases at V and 4 bases at J, with 19 bases between. The V gene's germline CDR1 is SQVTM and CDR2 ANQGSEA. This CDR3 is 14 amino acids long. The CDR3, as DNA: TGCAGCGCAGACGGGGTATCCCTGGGCACTGAAGCTTTCTTT. Protein product: CSADGVSLGTEAFF.

The table lists this clone with many counts. The rearrangement uses TRBV19 and TRBJ1-4; no definite D call. The CDR3 extends over 13 amino acids. Germline V gives CDR1 LNHDA, CDR2 SQIVND (reference sequence). V was clipped by 4 bases and J by 12 bases, with 15 bases between them. The CDR3 reads CASSTGWTSQLFF. The CDR3 coding sequence is TGTGCCAGTAGTACGGGGTGGACCAGTCAACTGTTTTTT.

This chain uses TRBV23-1 with TRBJ2-7, with TRBD1 matching over 7 bases. TRBV23-1 is flagged as an ORF with uncertain function. This CDR3 has 15 residues. V was clipped by 2 bases and J by 2 bases; unmatched bases: 6. CDR3 nucleotides: TGCGCCAGCAGTCAACTGGGACAGTTTACCTACGAGCAGTACTTC. Translation: CASSQLGQFTYEQYF.

In DNA, the CDR3 is TGTGCCAGCAGCATGACAGGGCTCAATCAGCCCCAGCATTTT. It is translated as CASSMTGLNQPQHF. This chain joins TRBV5-6 and TRBJ1-5, with TRBD1 matching over 7 bases. Trimming took 4 bases from V and 3 from J; bases not matched to a gene: 4. The CDR3 sequence is 14 residues long. Germline V lookup: CDR1 SGHDT, CDR2 YYEEEE.

V gene TRBV12-5 combines with J gene TRBJ1-1; the D gene is possibly TRBD1 (5 bases). Germline lookup yields CDR1 LGHNT and CDR2 FRNRAP. The ends were cut back, 6 bases at V and 0 bases at J, with 17 bases in the middle. There are 16 residues in the CDR3. The CDR3 sequence is CASGTTKLDMNTEAFF. The CDR3 DNA is TGTGCTAGTGGCACCACTAAACTGGACATGAACACTGAAGCTTTCTTT.

The rearrangement joins TRBV28 to TRBJ2-1; 9 bases are a match to TRBD1. CDR3 size: 15 residues. With 5 bases clipped from V and 0 bases from J, the junction kept 2 bases outside the gene matches. CDR1 and CDR2 from the germline V gene are MDHEN and SYDVKM. The CDR3 sequence is CASSRGQGSYNEQFF. The CDR3 DNA is TGTGCCAGCAGTAGGGGACAGGGCTCCTACAATGAGCAGTTCTTC. Full variable domain (remainder filled in from reference TRBV28 and TRBJ2-1): DVKVTQSSRYLVKRTGEKVFLECVQDMDHENMFWYRQDPGLGLRLIYFSYDVKMKEKGDIPEGYSVSREKKERFSLILESASTNQTSMYLCASSRGQGSYNEQFFGPGTRLTVL.

V and J are TRBV7-3 and TRBJ1-1; 7 bases fit TRBD1. This CDR3 has 14 residues. V was pared by 5 bases and J by 4 bases, with 7 bases of the junction left unmatched. Germline V gene lookup returns CDR1 SGHTA and CDR2 FQGTGA. The CDR3 bases are TGTGCCAGCAGCCTGACAGGGATTACCACTGAAGCTTTCTTT. It codes for CASSLTGITTEAFF.

The chain combines TRBV4-1 with TRBJ2-7, with D tentatively TRBD2 (5 bases). The V gene's germline CDR1 is MGHRA and CDR2 YSYEKL. V lost 0 bases and J 8 bases, leaving 11 bases between the germline ends. There are 13 residues in the CDR3. In DNA form, the CDR3 reads TGCGCCAGCAGCCAAGAGGGCGGGTGGAAGCAGTACTTC. Residues: CASSQEGGWKQYF.

This sequence joins TRBV28 and TRBJ1-2; maybe TRBD1 (5 bases). There are 11 residues in the CDR3. CDR1 MDHEN and CDR2 SYDVKM come from the germline V gene. In nucleotides, the CDR3 is TGTCTTACCCGGGGGTCCTCCCGCTACACCTTC. Translation: CLTRGSSRYTF.

The rearrangement uses TRBV18 and TRBJ2-3; 9 bases are shared with TRBD2. The CDR3 spans 15 residues. Germline CDR1 reads KGHSH; CDR2 reads LQKENI. J gave up 1 base and V 4 bases, and 3 bases lay outside the gene matches. This CDR3 is CASSHRTSGTDTQYF. Here the CDR3 DNA reads TGTGCCAGCTCACACCGGACTAGCGGCACAGATACGCAGTATTTT. The whole variable domain, filled in from reference TRBV18 and TRBJ2-3, reads NAGVMQNPRHLVRRRGQEARLRCSPMKGHSHVYWYRQLPEEGLKFMVYLQKENIIDESGMPKERFSAEFPKEGPSILRIQQVVRGDSAAYFCASSHRTSGTDTQYFGPGTRLTVL.

The gene calls are TRBV2 and TRBJ2-5; TRBD1 might be the D (5 bases). The V gene's germline CDR1 is SNHLY and CDR2 FYNNEI. The CDR3 runs to 16 residues. V shed 2 bases and J shed 5 bases, with 18 bases lying between them. CDR3 bases: TGTGCCAGCAGTGAAAGGTTGGCAGGGTTCCGGGAGACCCAGTACTTC. Protein product: CASSERLAGFRETQYF.

The chain is built from TRBV6-1 and TRBJ2-2; D might be TRBD1 (5 bases). The V end lost 1 base, the J end lost 0 bases, and 12 bases lay between the germline ends. The CDR3 has 17 amino acids. Germline assignment: CDR1 MNHNS and CDR2 SASEGT. CDR3 amino acids: CASSEVGPGANTGELFF. Written as DNA, the CDR3 is TGTGCCAGCAGTGAAGTGGGGCCAGGTGCGAACACCGGGGAGCTGTTTTTT.

The V call is TRBV6-4, the J call TRBJ2-3; TRBD1 is a possible D gene (6 bases). Germline loops: CDR1 MRHNA, CDR2 SNTAGT. V dropped 1 base and J dropped 2 bases, with 16 bases sitting between them. The CDR3 totals 17 residues. The CDR3 DNA is TGTGCCAGCAGTGACTTTACAGGGCTTTGGTCCACAGATACGCAGTATTTT. Translated: CASSDFTGLWSTDTQYF.

The chain links TRBV28 to TRBJ2-5; tentatively, D is TRBD2 (5 bases). The V and J ends lost 6 bases and 5 bases respectively, with 10 bases between them. Germline assignment: CDR1 MDHEN and CDR2 SYDVKM. The CDR3 extends over 12 amino acids. This chain's CDR3 is CASSSRGETQYF. The CDR3 nucleotides read TGTGCCAGCAGCAGTCGGGGTGAGACCCAGTACTTC.

CDR3 amino acids: CASSQLTGGRGTEAFF. The CDR3 coding sequence is TGTGCCAGCAGCCAGTTGACAGGGGGCCGGGGGACTGAAGCTTTCTTT. The chain uses TRBV4-2 and TRBJ1-1; 10 bases are a match to TRBD1. Germline CDR1 and CDR2: LGHNA and YNFKEQ. The junction had 9 bases not matched to a gene; V was cut back by 3 bases and J by 5 bases. The CDR3 is 16 amino acids.

The chain carries TRBV21-1 and TRBJ1-4; the table's D call of TRBD1 was not tested on the DNA. TRBV21-1 is given as a pseudogene. The CDR3 sequence is 14 residues long. The CDR3 sequence is CASSTWAIKEKLFF. The DNA of the CDR3 is TGTGCCAGCTCCACCTGGGCGATAAAGGAAAAACTGTTTTTT.

The chain links TRBV28 to TRBJ1-4; tentatively, D is TRBD1 (5 bases). Germline V gene sequence: CDR1 MDHEN, CDR2 SYDVKM. Deletions cut 7 bases from V and 3 bases from J, with 18 bases between. The CDR3 extends over 16 amino acids. CDR3 sequence reads: CASTSFGGVSNEKLFF. Here the CDR3 DNA reads TGTGCCAGCACCTCCTTCGGGGGGGTCTCTAATGAAAAACTGTTTTTT. The full variable domain, in which reference TRBV28 and TRBJ1-4 provide the parts outside the CDR3, is DVKVTQSSRYLVKRTGEKVFLECVQDMDHENMFWYRQDPGLGLRLIYFSYDVKMKEKGDIPEGYSVSREKKERFSLILESASTNQTSMYLCASTSFGGVSNEKLFFGSGTQLSVL.